The clone carrying this T cell receptor beta chain turned up a few times. Its antigen is unidentified. Trimming stripped 5 bases from V and 8 bases from J, with 9 bases between. There are 11 residues in the CDR3. Germline V gene data show CDR1 as MNHEY and CDR2 as SVGAGI. The sample is drawn from a study of identical twins. General study points: The models systematically underestimated how much out-of-frame TCR alpha was shared in monozygotic twins. Memory repertoires showed no such pattern, whereas abundant cord blood beta clonotypes carried fewer insertions.

It was template switching that added a universal primer site, and there were unique molecular identifiers on the cDNA. A single record per CDR3 protein comes from TCRdb applying MiXCR to the 5' RACE reads. The table records around 570,000 distinct CDR3 sequences, nearly 10% of them present only once. These same data were also listed under a study on yellow fever vaccine responses in identical twins.

The chain links TRBV6-5 to TRBJ1-1; no reliable D call. This clonotype was obtained from a woman aged 18-30 years in good health. Sequencing input: PBMCs. The CDR3 reads CASSTRLEAFF. CDR3 bases: TGTGCCAGCAGTACGAGACTCGAAGCTTTCTTT.